This section outlines one TCR beta chain sequence together with its context. This receptor's antigen is unknown. No much larger clone exists at a distance of one base, and base qualities are not known. This sample was included in a study of intratumoral heterogeneity in liver cancer. In terms of the full investigation: In the full approximately 15-patient cohort, the median age was roughly 60 years and the majority of patients were male. To investigate intratumor heterogeneity, the study integrated RNA-seq, DNA sequencing, TCR-seq and SNP array data drawn from multiple regions of hepatocellular carcinoma specimens. Of the roughly 70 multiregional samples collected from approximately 15 HCC patients in the overall cohort, around 49 were tumoral regions and around 20 were adjacent nontumoral regions.

All patients had early-stage hepatocellular carcinoma and received no therapy before surgical resection. None of the sampled areas showed macroscopic evidence of necrosis or hemorrhage. Multiple regions from a couple of patients underwent TCR sequencing (ImmunoSeq). Frozen resection tissue samples were collected at least 1 cm apart from each other. Samples with the label N were taken from nontumoral liver tissue next to the tumor. Genomic DNA was extracted from bulk tissue using the DNeasy blood and tissue kit. What the authors observed across the whole study: Limitations acknowledged by the authors included a relatively low number of patients and under-sampled representation of tumor-infiltrating lymphocytes.

The immunoSEQ assay was used to sequence TCR beta chain CDR3 regions from genomic DNA. Rearranged VDJ segments were amplified with primers annealing to V and J segments. Per the original workflow: The ImmunoSeq Analyzer software was used to compute clonality and richness metrics. To find clones with differing abundance between regions, Fisher's exact test was applied together with a beta-binomial method for extra stringency. What TCRdb holds here is the immuneACCESS table cut down to in-frame rearrangements. Part of the clones is not present; checked against another copy, under half of the missing clones reflect an unresolved V gene, and the others are unexplained. V and J calls and clone size are given by that table; D and trimming were obtained from the DNA. The sample table holds 20,000 to 25,000 clones, of which 73% were seen once. 15% to 20% of the sample is in the top ten clones. The source of this sequence is a woman in her 70s with hepatocellular carcinoma. The sequences come from tumor-adjacent normal tissue, collected before any cancer treatment.

The nucleotide sequence is TGTGCCAGCAGCTCACATGCCGGACCCAAAGGTGGCTACACCTTC. The encoded protein is CASSSHAGPKGGYTF. The V and J segments used are TRBV7-8 and TRBJ1-2, with the identity of the D gene unclear. V and J are truncated by 4 bases and 7 bases respectively, leaving an intervening sequence of 19 bases. Its CDR3 holds 15 amino acids, cysteine through phenylalanine. Just the 45-base CDR3 DNA is kept, in frame starting at base 1. The germline V gene sets CDR1 to SGHVS and CDR2 to FQNEAQ.